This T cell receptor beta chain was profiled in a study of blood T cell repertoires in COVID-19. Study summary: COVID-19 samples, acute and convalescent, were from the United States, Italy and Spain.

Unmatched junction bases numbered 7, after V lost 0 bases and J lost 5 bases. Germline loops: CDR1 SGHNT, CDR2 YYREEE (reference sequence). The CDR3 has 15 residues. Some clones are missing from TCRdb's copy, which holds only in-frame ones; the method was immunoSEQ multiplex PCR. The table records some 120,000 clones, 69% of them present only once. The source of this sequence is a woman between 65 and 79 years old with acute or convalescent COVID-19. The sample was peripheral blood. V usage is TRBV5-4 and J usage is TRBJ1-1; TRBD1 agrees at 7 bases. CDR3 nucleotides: TGTGCCAGCAGCTTGGGACAGGGAGGTTTTACTGAAGCTTTCTTT. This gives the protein CASSLGQGGFTEAFF.